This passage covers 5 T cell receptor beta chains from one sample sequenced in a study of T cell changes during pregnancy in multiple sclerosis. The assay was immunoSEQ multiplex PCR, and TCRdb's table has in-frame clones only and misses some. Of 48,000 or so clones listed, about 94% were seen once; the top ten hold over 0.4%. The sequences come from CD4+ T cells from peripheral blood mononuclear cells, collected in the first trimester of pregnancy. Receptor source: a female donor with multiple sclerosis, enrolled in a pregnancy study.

The CDR3 DNA follows: TGTGCCAGCCTACATTTTATCCAGGGGGACAGGGGTGTCTACGAGCAGTACTTC. Protein sequence: CASLHFIQGDRGVYEQYF. This sequence joins TRBV2 and TRBJ2-7, with 10 bases lining up with TRBD1. This CDR3 comprises 18 residues. V was clipped by 8 bases and J by 3 bases; unmatched bases: 19. Germline CDR1 reads SNHLY; CDR2 reads FYNNEI.

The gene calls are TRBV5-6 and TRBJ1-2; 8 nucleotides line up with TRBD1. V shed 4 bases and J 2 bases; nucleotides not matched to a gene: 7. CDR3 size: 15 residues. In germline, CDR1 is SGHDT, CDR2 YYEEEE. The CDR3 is CASSRGRGQNYGYTF. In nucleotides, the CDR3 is TGTGCCAGCAGCAGGGGCAGGGGGCAAAACTATGGCTACACCTTC.

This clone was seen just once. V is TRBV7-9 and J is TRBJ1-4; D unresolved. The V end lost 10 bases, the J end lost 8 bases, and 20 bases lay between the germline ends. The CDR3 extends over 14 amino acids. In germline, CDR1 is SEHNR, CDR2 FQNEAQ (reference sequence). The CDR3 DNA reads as TGTGCCACCCAGCAAGTACGGGAAGGAGAAAAACTGTTTTTT. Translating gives CATQQVREGEKLFF.

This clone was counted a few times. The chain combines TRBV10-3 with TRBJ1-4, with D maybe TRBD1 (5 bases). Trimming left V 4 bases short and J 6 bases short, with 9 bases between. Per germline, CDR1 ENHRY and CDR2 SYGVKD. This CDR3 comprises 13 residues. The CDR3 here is CAISAGRDEKLFF. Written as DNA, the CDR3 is TGTGCCATCAGTGCGGGCAGGGATGAAAAACTGTTTTTT.

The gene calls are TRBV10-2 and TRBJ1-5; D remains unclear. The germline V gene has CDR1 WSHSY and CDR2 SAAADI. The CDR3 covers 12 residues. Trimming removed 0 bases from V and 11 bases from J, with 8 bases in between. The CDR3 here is CASSESSKAQHF. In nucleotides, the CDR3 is TGCGCCAGCAGTGAGTCTAGCAAAGCCCAGCATTTT.